These 14 T cell receptor beta chains originate from one sample sequenced in a study of shared clonotypes between healthy human individuals. Sequencing used immunoSEQ multiplex PCR; TCRdb keeps in-frame clones, though not all of them. The sample holds 2.3 million or so clones, 80% to 95% seen once. Source material: naive CD4+ T cells from PBMCs. Subset: CD45RA+ positively selected. All receptors derive from a man aged 18 to 29 in good health. Some clones in this sample may be carry-over from other donors' samples.

This chain links TRBV5-1 with TRBJ2-5; 11 positions match TRBD2. Per germline, CDR1 SGHRS and CDR2 YFSETQ. Trimming took 4 bases from V and 2 from J; bases not matched to a gene: 4. The CDR3 is 15 amino acids. For the CDR3, the DNA is TGCGCCAGCAGCGAGGGACTAGCGGTTCAAGAGACCCAGTACTTC. Residues: CASSEGLAVQETQYF.

The chain couples TRBV5-6 to TRBJ2-6, with D unresolved. This CDR3 contains 15 residues. V lost 4 bases and J 1 base, leaving 9 bases between the germline ends. CDR1 and CDR2 (germline): SGHDT, YYEEEE. The CDR3 DNA reads TGTGCCAGCAGCCCCAGACTTTCTGGGGCCAACGTCCTGACTTTC. Translation gives CASSPRLSGANVLTF.

The chain couples TRBV11-2 to TRBJ1-3, with D maybe TRBD1 (5 bases). The ends were cut back, 1 base at V and 0 bases at J, with 7 bases in the middle. Germline CDR1 SGHAT, CDR2 FQNNGV. The CDR3 runs 15 residues. The DNA of the CDR3 is TGTGCCAGCAGCTTAGCGACAGCCTCTGGAAACACCATATATTTT. Translated, it gives CASSLATASGNTIYF.

The CDR3 DNA reads as TGTGCCAGCAGCTTAGGGACAGCCCCCAATGAGCAGTTCTTC. The encoded protein is CASSLGTAPNEQFF. The V call is TRBV7-3, the J call TRBJ2-1, with 7 nucleotides matching TRBD1. V trimming: 2 bases; J trimming: 6 bases; junction bases outside the gene matches: 4. Germline CDR1 reads SGHTA; CDR2 reads FQGTGA. The CDR3 consists of 14 residues.

This chain connects TRBV18 to TRBJ1-4; D call uncertain. Trimming removed 2 bases from V and 7 bases from J, with 8 bases in between. The CDR3 has 13 amino acids. Per germline, CDR1 KGHSH and CDR2 LQKENI. Here the CDR3 DNA reads TGTGCCAGCTCACCAGGGGTGGTTGAAAAACTGTTTTTT. This translates into CASSPGVVEKLFF.

The chain combines TRBV5-1 with TRBJ1-6; 9 bases fit TRBD1. This CDR3 region has 15 residues. The V gene end was trimmed by 4 bases and the J gene end by 5 bases; junction bases not matched to a gene: 4. Germline-derived CDR1 and CDR2 are SGHRS and YFSETQ. The CDR3 DNA sequence: TGCGCCAGCAGCCCGGGACAGGGTAATAATTCACCCCTCCACTTT. It is translated as CASSPGQGNNSPLHF.

The chain joins TRBV7-2 to TRBJ2-7; weak D call: TRBD2 (7 bases). The ends were cut back, 3 bases at V and 6 bases at J, with 15 bases in the middle. Germline V gene lookup returns CDR1 SGHTA and CDR2 FQGNSA. This CDR3 region has 14 residues. CDR3 coding DNA: TGTGCCAGCAGCTTGTCACAGGGAGGGGTCGAGCAGTACTTC. Its translation: CASSLSQGGVEQYF. Complete variable domain (other parts from reference TRBV7-2 and TRBJ2-7): GAGVSQSPSNKVTEKGKDVELRCDPISGHTALYWYRQSLGQGLEFLIYFQGNSAPDKSGLPSDRFSAERTGGSVSTLTIQRTQQEDSAVYLCASSLSQGGVEQYFGPGTRLTVT.

CDR3 protein: CASSQELGRGNEKLFF. The CDR3 DNA is TGCGCCAGCAGCCAAGAGTTGGGGAGGGGGAATGAAAAACTGTTTTTT. The chain recombines TRBV4-3 with TRBJ1-4; weak D call: TRBD1 (6 bases). V lost 0 bases and J 5 bases, leaving 13 bases between the germline ends. This CDR3 region has 16 residues. Per germline, CDR1 LGHNA and CDR2 YSLEER.

This chain links TRBV7-8 with TRBJ2-3; maybe TRBD2 (6 bases). This CDR3 region has 16 residues. V was shortened by 4 bases and J by 0 bases, with 14 bases between the two germline ends. In germline, CDR1 is SGHVS, CDR2 FQNEAQ. Here the CDR3 reads CASSSGLGYSTDTQYF. The CDR3 bases are TGTGCCAGCAGCTCGGGACTGGGATATAGCACAGATACGCAGTATTTT.

The chain combines TRBV7-9 with TRBJ2-2; 7 bases align to TRBD1. The CDR3 length is 15 residues. Germline V gene lookup returns CDR1 SEHNR and CDR2 FQNEAQ (reference sequence). V lost 1 base, J lost 7 bases, and 6 bases stayed unmatched. The CDR3 region is CASSLVDRVNGELFF. DNA of the CDR3: TGTGCCAGCAGCTTAGTAGACAGGGTGAACGGGGAGCTGTTTTTT.

This chain connects TRBV5-8 to TRBJ1-3; D perhaps matches TRBD1 (6 bases). Germline loops: CDR1 SGHTS, CDR2 YDEGEE. There are 14 residues in the CDR3. With 4 bases removed from V and 4 bases from J, the gap between germline ends came to 12 bases. The CDR3 is CASSRGQGGNTIYF. CDR3 nucleotides: TGTGCCAGCAGCCGGGGGCAGGGAGGAAACACCATATATTTT.

The rearrangement joins TRBV28 to TRBJ1-1; D ambiguous. This CDR3 comprises 16 residues. Germline V CDR1 and CDR2: MDHEN, SYDVKM. V was trimmed by 3 bases and J by 7 bases, leaving 21 bases between them. Written as DNA, the CDR3 is TGTGCCAGCAGTTTGTCCGCGGAAGGGTGGGATTTTGAAGCTTTCTTT. It specifies CASSLSAEGWDFEAFF.

The chain uses TRBV6-5 and TRBJ2-7, with D possibly being TRBD2 (6 bases). The length of the CDR3 is 15 residues. Germline values: CDR1 MNHEY, CDR2 SVGAGI. V gave up 0 bases and J gave up 1 base, with 10 bases separating them. CDR3 coding DNA: TGTGCCAGCAGTTACTCTGGCGGGGAATCCTACGAGCAGTACTTC. Translated: CASSYSGGESYEQYF.

The rearrangement links TRBV25-1 to TRBJ2-3; 8 bases line up with TRBD1. Germline V CDR1 and CDR2: MGHDK, SYGVNS. This CDR3 is 16 amino acids long. V lost 7 bases, J lost 4 bases, and 13 bases stayed unmatched. CDR3 sequence (DNA): TGTGCCAGCACGCACGCCGGGACAGGAGAGGCAGATACGCAGTATTTT. Encoded protein: CASTHAGTGEADTQYF.